The T cell receptor beta chain described here comes from a study of STAT5B mutations in CD4+ large granular lymphocyte leukemia. Findings and caveats of the study: Compared with healthy controls (2/35), patient top clones favored TRBV06 (8/27).

The table came from immunoSEQ multiplex PCR; TCRdb's copy has only in-frame clones and leaves some out. The sample lists approximately 52,000 clones, roughly 72% seen once, with 1.5% in the top ten. Turning to this clone: The target antigen is unknown.

Per the germline V gene, CDR1 is SNHLY and CDR2 is FYNNEI. The CDR3 totals 15 residues. Deletions cut 3 bases from V and 6 bases from J, with 15 bases between. The rearrangement links TRBV2 to TRBJ2-1; weak D call: TRBD2 (6 bases). This TCR derives from a human donor in good health. The sample consisted of CD4+ T cells from blood buffy coats. The CDR3 coding sequence is TGTGCCAGCAGTGATCCCCCCCGGGGAGGCAATGAGCAGTTCTTC. It encodes CASSDPPRGGNEQFF.